Below, one T cell receptor beta chain is given with its context. What it recognizes is unknown. These data come from a study of T cell responses to AZD1222 COVID-19 vaccine. Study at large: Investigators merged groups given second doses at roughly 4 or roughly 12 weeks.

TCRdb's copy holds only in-frame clones and misses some; the assay was immunoSEQ multiplex PCR. The profile shows 73,000 or so clones, 88% of them singletons. The V gene's germline CDR1 is PRHDT and CDR2 FYEKMQ (reference sequence). CDR3 length equals 15 residues. V dropped 5 bases and J dropped 8; count of bases not matched to a gene: 7. Overall study findings and caveats: The number of AZD1222 recipients seropositive at baseline was only five to seven. Repertoire collection took place solely once the T cell response had peaked. Donors, mostly white British, included more females; clonal diversity was possibly underestimated.

The receptor comes from an adult in good health. The J gene is TRBJ2-2, the V gene TRBV13, with 11 nucleotides matching TRBD2. Source: peripheral blood, taken on day 0 of AZD1222 vaccination. The CDR3 loop reads CASSLGLAGGGELFF. The CDR3 bases are TGTGCCAGCAGCCTCGGACTAGCGGGTGGTGGGGAGCTGTTTTTT.